This note documents a single T cell receptor (beta chain) sequence. The antigen is undetermined. Germline values: CDR1 LNHNV, CDR2 YYDKDF (reference sequence). Trimming cost V 0 bases and J 0 bases, with 9 bases left between them. The CDR3 has 16 amino acids. The data derive from a study of cytomegalovirus exposure and HLA in healthy donors. Study context: The 90 to 150 validation repertoires used the same platform as the roughly 720 first-cohort repertoires (as reported by a later analysis).

Study-level points and caveats: TCR sequences were mostly rare, though some public TCRs occurred in many donors. Reportedly, cytomegalovirus status was diagnosed with high sensitivity and specificity. Under in vitro conditions, three CMV-associated chains were confirmed as specific for CMV antigens.

The repertoire was sequenced with immunoSEQ multiplex PCR; TCRdb's copy has only in-frame clones and lacks some. Here the sample spans roughly 260,000 clones, more than 75% being singletons. The chain couples TRBV15 to TRBJ1-3, with D possibly TRBD1 on 5 matching bases. The receptor was isolated from a man between 18 and 35 years old in good health and CMV-seronegative. The sample taken for sequencing was PBMCs. The CDR3 nucleotides read TGTGCCACCAGCAGAGATGGGGCAGGCTCTGGAAACACCATATATTTT. This codes for CATSRDGAGSGNTIYF. Full variable domain (missing parts from reference TRBV15 and TRBJ1-3): DAMVIQNPRYQVTQFGKPVTLSCSQTLNHNVMYWYQQKSSQAPKLLFHYYDKDFNNEADTPDNFQSRRPNTSFCFLDIRSPGLGDTAMYLCATSRDGAGSGNTIYFGEGSWLTVV.